What follows are 26 T cell receptor beta chains derived from one specimen sequenced in a study of OX40 agonist ivuxolimab in advanced cancers. Using immunoSEQ multiplex PCR, the repertoire was profiled, and TCRdb retains in-frame clones only, with some absent. The repertoire holds tens of thousands of clones, with roughly nine tenths as singletons. The material sequenced was CD4+ or CD8+ T cells sorted from blood, taken in a trial of the OX40 agonist ivuxolimab. The receptor source for this set is an adult with an advanced solid tumor such as melanoma, head and neck, liver or kidney cancer.

The chain employs TRBV11-2 and TRBJ2-1, with 9 bases that match TRBD1. Looked up from germline, CDR1 is SGHAT and CDR2 is FQNNGV. The CDR3 contains 16 residues. Trimming cost V 1 base and J 4 bases; bases outside gene matches: 5. CDR3 nucleotide sequence: TGTGCCAGCAGCTTAGGGGGGACAGGGACGTACAATGAGCAGTTCTTC. It yields the protein CASSLGGTGTYNEQFF. Looking up the rest from reference TRBV11-2 and TRBJ2-1 gives the full variable domain: EAGVAQSPRYKIIEKRQSVAFWCNPISGHATLYWYQQILGQGPKLLIQFQNNGVVDDSQLPKDRFSAERLKGVDSTLKIQPAKLEDSAVYLCASSLGGTGTYNEQFFGPGTRLTVL.

The CDR3 sequence is CASSPPGLSTDTQYF. As DNA, the CDR3 is TGTGCCAGCAGCCCTCCCGGACTTAGCACAGATACGCAGTATTTT. The rearrangement links TRBV7-9 to TRBJ2-3, with D maybe TRBD2 (5 bases). The length of the CDR3 is 15 residues. V gave up 5 bases and J gave up 0 bases, with 12 bases separating them. CDR1 and CDR2 from the germline V gene are SEHNR and FQNEAQ (reference sequence).

The J gene is TRBJ2-2, the V gene TRBV7-8; no firm D call. Germline V gene lookup returns CDR1 SGHVS and CDR2 FQNEAQ. The CDR3 length is 12 residues. Trimming took 3 bases from V and 6 from J, leaving 5 bases between them. The CDR3 coding sequence is TGTGCCAGCAGCTTGGTCTCCGGGGAGCTGTTTTTT. This encodes CASSLVSGELFF.

The J gene is TRBJ2-3, the V gene TRBV11-2, with 7 bases fitting TRBD1. This CDR3 spans 16 amino acids. V shed 5 bases and J 5 bases; nucleotides not matched to a gene: 13. CDR1 and CDR2 (germline): SGHAT, FQNNGV. The chain's CDR3 is CASSQRTGGVEDTQYF. As DNA, the CDR3 is TGTGCCAGCAGCCAAAGGACAGGCGGCGTCGAAGATACGCAGTATTTT.

The chain links TRBV27 to TRBJ1-5, with 7 bases matching TRBD1. The CDR3 loop spans 16 amino acids. CDR1 and CDR2 from the germline V gene are MNHEY and SMNVEV (reference sequence). V trimming: 6 bases; J trimming: 0 bases; junction bases outside the gene matches: 8. The CDR3 protein is CASRQGTAYSNQPQHF. CDR3 nucleotides: TGTGCCAGCAGACAAGGGACAGCCTATAGCAATCAGCCCCAGCATTTT.

The rearrangement uses TRBV25-1 and TRBJ2-1; TRBD2 agrees at 11 bases. CDR3 size: 14 residues. V shed 3 bases, J shed 7 bases, and the junction held 2 bases outside the gene matches. Germline CDR1 reads MGHDK; CDR2 reads SYGVNS. The chain's CDR3 is CASSEGTSGNEQFF. The CDR3 DNA is TGTGCCAGCAGTGAGGGGACTAGCGGAAATGAGCAGTTCTTC.

The chain carries TRBV27 and TRBJ2-5, with 7 bases aligning to TRBD2. The V and J ends lost 5 bases and 5 bases, in that order; junction bases with no gene match: 14. Germline loops: CDR1 MNHEY, CDR2 SMNVEV (reference sequence). The CDR3 extends over 16 amino acids. The CDR3 reads CASSPLPLAPEETQYF. CDR3 in DNA: TGTGCCAGCAGTCCCCTTCCACTAGCGCCGGAGGAGACCCAGTACTTC.

The chain joins TRBV5-5 to TRBJ1-2, with TRBD1 matching 8 bases. The CDR3 consists of 14 residues. Unmatched junction bases numbered 7, after V lost 4 bases and J lost 5 bases. Germline-derived CDR1 and CDR2 are SGHKS and YYEKEE (reference sequence). The CDR3 nucleotides read TGTGCCAGCAGCCCGTCCCGGGACAGGTATGGCTACACCTTC. The encoded protein is CASSPSRDRYGYTF.

This clone was found once. The chain carries TRBV5-4 and TRBJ1-6, with a possible D match to TRBD1 (5 bases). Trimming removed 4 bases from V and 6 bases from J, with 17 bases in between. This CDR3 comprises 16 residues. CDR1 is SGHNT, CDR2 YYREEE, per germline (reference sequence). The chain's CDR3 is CASSRDQGLVNSPLHF. CDR3 sequence (DNA): TGTGCCAGCAGCCGGGACCAGGGTCTGGTTAATTCACCCCTCCACTTT.

V usage is TRBV4-1 and J usage is TRBJ2-3, with no clear D. Germline CDR1 and CDR2: MGHRA and YSYEKL. CDR3 length equals 14 residues. The V end was cut by 0 bases, the J end by 6 bases, with 10 bases between. In DNA form, the CDR3 reads TGCGCCAGCAGCCAAGATCTGGGGAAGGATACGCAGTATTTT. It is translated as CASSQDLGKDTQYF.

The V call is TRBV27, the J call TRBJ2-1; 9 bases fit TRBD1. CDR1 is MNHEY and CDR2 is SMNVEV in the germline V gene (reference sequence). CDR3 size: 16 residues. V shed 6 bases, J shed 3 bases, and the junction held 9 bases outside the gene matches. The CDR3 sequence: CASSRRRDRDYNEQFF. As DNA, the CDR3 is TGTGCCAGCAGCCGCCGTAGGGACAGGGACTACAATGAGCAGTTCTTC.

The V call is TRBV11-1, the J call TRBJ2-5; D gene ambiguous. CDR1 and CDR2 from the germline V gene are SGHAT and FQDESV (reference sequence). With 5 bases removed from V and 5 bases from J, the gap between germline ends came to 21 bases. CDR3 size: 16 residues. CDR3 in amino acids: CASSHLLLDGMETQYF. CDR3 nucleotides: TGTGCCAGCAGCCATCTCCTCCTGGACGGAATGGAGACCCAGTACTTC.

The V gene is TRBV27, the J gene TRBJ2-3; 14 nucleotides align to TRBD2. Germline V gene lookup returns CDR1 MNHEY and CDR2 SMNVEV (reference sequence). This CDR3 has 16 residues. The J segment lost 3 bases and the V segment lost 5 bases, leaving 4 bases of the junction unmatched. CDR3 amino acids: CASSPWTSGRTDTQYF. The CDR3 nucleotides are TGTGCCAGCAGTCCCTGGACTAGCGGGAGGACAGATACGCAGTATTTT.

The chain uses TRBV11-3 and TRBJ2-7, with D maybe TRBD2 (5 bases). CDR1 is SGHNT, CDR2 YENEEA, per germline. CDR3 size: 12 residues. V lost 8 bases and J 3 bases, leaving 11 bases between the germline ends. Written as DNA, the CDR3 is TGTGCCAGCCGGACTGCAAACTACGAGCAGTACGTC. Translating it yields CASRTANYEQYV.

This rearrangement joins TRBV15 to TRBJ1-1; D gene uncertain. CDR3 length equals 14 residues. Germline V gene sequence: CDR1 LNHNV, CDR2 YYDKDF (reference sequence). V lost 0 bases to trimming and J lost 5 bases, with 10 bases between them. CDR3 sequence: CATSRDFKWTEAFF. In nucleotides, the CDR3 is TGTGCCACCAGCAGAGATTTTAAGTGGACTGAAGCTTTCTTT. The whole variable domain, filled in from reference TRBV15 and TRBJ1-1, reads DAMVIQNPRYQVTQFGKPVTLSCSQTLNHNVMYWYQQKSSQAPKLLFHYYDKDFNNEADTPDNFQSRRPNTSFCFLDIRSPGLGDTAMYLCATSRDFKWTEAFFGQGTRLTVV.

The V call is TRBV5-3, the J call TRBJ2-1; D might be TRBD2 (5 bases). TRBV5-3 is treated as an ORF (open reading frame) with a function not yet certain. Trimming cost V 3 bases and J 8 bases, with 18 bases left between them. This CDR3 is 15 amino acids long. In nucleotides, the CDR3 is TGTGCCAGAAGCTCCTACTGTAGAGGGCTGGATGAGCAGTTCTTC. Translation: CARSSYCRGLDEQFF.

The rearrangement joins TRBV28 to TRBJ2-6; D not certain. V was trimmed by 9 bases and J by 1 base, leaving 7 bases between them. The germline CDR1 and CDR2 sequences are MDHEN and SYDVKM. The CDR3 totals 13 residues. The CDR3 DNA reads TGTGCCAGTCTTCCTTCTGGGGCCAACGTCCTGACTTTC. Translating it yields CASLPSGANVLTF.

This clone was seen a single time. The chain employs TRBV5-1 and TRBJ1-1, with TRBD1 matching 7 bases. The J segment lost 1 base and the V segment lost 3 bases, leaving 15 bases of the junction unmatched. The CDR3 extends over 18 amino acids. The germline V gene encodes CDR1 SGHRS and CDR2 YFSETQ. The CDR3 nucleotides read TGCGCCAGCAGCTGGAATGTACAGGGGAAAACACCGAACACTGAAGCTTTCTTT. Protein product: CASSWNVQGKTPNTEAFF. The full variable domain, completed using reference TRBV5-1 and TRBJ1-1, is KAGVTQTPRYLIKTRGQQVTLSCSPISGHRSVSWYQQTPGQGLQFLFEYFSETQRNKGNFPGRFSGRQFSNSRSEMNVSTLELGDSALYLCASSWNVQGKTPNTEAFFGQGTRLTVV.

This clone was seen only once. This sequence joins TRBV6-5 and TRBJ1-2; 7 positions agree with TRBD1. Looked up from germline, CDR1 is MNHEY and CDR2 is SVGAGI. The V and J ends lost 4 bases and 6 bases, in that order; junction bases with no gene match: 11. The CDR3 loop spans 15 amino acids. This CDR3 reads CASSSLTGKEDGYTF. The DNA of the CDR3 is TGTGCCAGCAGTTCACTGACAGGGAAGGAAGATGGCTACACCTTC.

Notes on this clone: It is likely a read error, because the conserved phenylalanine at the end of the CDR3 is missing. The limits of the CDR3 on the DNA are not certain, so only TCRdb's listed CDR3 is given. The CDR3: CASTLAGPGKS. This chain uses TRBV9 with TRBJ2-7; TRBD2, the D gene given by the table, was not confirmed from the DNA. The CDR3 has 11 residues if both end residues are counted. The germline V gene encodes CDR1 SGDLS and CDR2 YYNGEE.

The chain links TRBV7-8 to TRBJ1-1; no firm D call. Trimming left V 5 bases short and J 5 bases short, with 18 bases between. From germline, CDR1 is SGHVS and CDR2 FQNEAQ. The CDR3 has 15 residues. In DNA form, the CDR3 reads TGTGCCAGCAGCCCGAGGGTAAAGGGAGGGACTGAAGCTTTCTTT. Encoded protein: CASSPRVKGGTEAFF.

This chain connects TRBV6-1 to TRBJ2-3; tentatively, D is TRBD2 (6 bases). Trimming left V 2 bases short and J 4 bases short, with 13 bases between. Germline values: CDR1 MNHNS, CDR2 SASEGT. This CDR3 spans 15 amino acids. This chain's CDR3 is CASSERREVSDTQYF. The CDR3 bases are TGTGCCAGCAGTGAAAGGAGGGAGGTCTCAGATACGCAGTATTTT.

The V and J genes are TRBV5-6 and TRBJ1-1; 7 positions agree with TRBD1. The CDR3 totals 14 residues. J gave up 2 bases and V 2 bases, and 3 bases lay outside the gene matches. CDR1 and CDR2 (germline): SGHDT, YYEEEE. The CDR3 DNA reads as TGTGCCAGCAGCTTCCACAGGGGAAACACTGAAGCTTTCTTT. It encodes CASSFHRGNTEAFF.

This chain uses TRBV29-1 with TRBJ1-1; the D is unclear. The CDR3 runs to 13 residues. Trimming left V 4 bases short and J 5 bases short, with 14 bases between. From germline, CDR1 is SQVTM and CDR2 ANQGSEA. The CDR3 here is CSVGLPGGTEAFF. The CDR3, as DNA: TGCAGCGTTGGACTCCCGGGCGGGACTGAAGCTTTCTTT.

The chain links TRBV7-6 to TRBJ2-1, with 11 bases lining up with TRBD2. The CDR3 runs 15 residues. Germline V gene lookup returns CDR1 SGHVS and CDR2 FNYEAQ. Trimming cost V 1 base and J 8 bases; bases outside gene matches: 4. The DNA of the CDR3 is TGTGCCAGCAGCTTAGTAGCGGGAGGGTACGATGAGCAGTTCTTC. Its protein is CASSLVAGGYDEQFF.

V gene TRBV9 combines with J gene TRBJ1-2; possible D gene TRBD1, 6 bases. This CDR3 region has 12 residues. V was clipped by 7 bases and J by 2 bases, with 9 bases between them. Germline CDR1 SGDLS, CDR2 YYNGEE. CDR3 sequence: CASSGQNYGYTF. The CDR3 DNA reads as TGTGCCAGCTCCGGACAGAACTATGGCTACACCTTC.